These 21 T cell receptor beta chains were sequenced from one sample in a study of OX40 agonist ivuxolimab in advanced cancers. TCRdb's table, derived via immunoSEQ multiplex PCR, lists solely in-frame clones and lacks some. The sample lists about 83,000 clones; about 88% were seen once. The specimen comprised CD4+ or CD8+ T cells sorted from blood, sampled in a trial of the OX40 agonist ivuxolimab. These receptors originate from an adult with an advanced solid tumor such as melanoma, head and neck, liver or kidney cancer.

V usage is TRBV7-9 and J usage is TRBJ1-6; D perhaps matches TRBD1 (5 bases). This CDR3 comprises 17 residues. Trimming stripped 5 bases from V and 3 bases from J, with 17 bases between. CDR1 SEHNR and CDR2 FQNEAQ come from the germline V gene (reference sequence). In DNA, the CDR3 is TGTGCCAGCAGCACACCAGCCGGGACCGTCTATAATTCACCCCTCCACTTT. It yields the protein CASSTPAGTVYNSPLHF.

The chain is built from TRBV5-5 and TRBJ2-1; TRBD2 agrees at 9 bases. J gave up 4 bases and V 4 bases, and 3 bases lay outside the gene matches. The CDR3 sequence is 14 residues long. Germline CDR1 reads SGHKS; CDR2 reads YYEKEE (reference sequence). The CDR3 here is CASSPSGTYNEQFF. The CDR3 nucleotides read TGTGCCAGCAGCCCTAGCGGGACATACAATGAGCAGTTCTTC.

The chain uses TRBV28 and TRBJ1-2; tentative D call: TRBD1 (5 bases). Germline CDR1 reads MDHEN; CDR2 reads SYDVKM. This CDR3 region has 12 residues. The V gene lost 1 base and the J gene lost 12 bases, with 12 bases spanning the gap. The CDR3 loop is CASSLFSRGDTF. For the CDR3, the DNA is TGTGCCAGCAGTTTATTTTCTCGGGGGGACACCTTC.

This sequence joins TRBV2 and TRBJ2-5; 8 bases agree with TRBD2. This CDR3 contains 14 residues. Germline lookup yields CDR1 SNHLY and CDR2 FYNNEI. The V gene end was trimmed by 5 bases and the J gene end by 6 bases; junction bases not matched to a gene: 8. The CDR3 loop reads CASSPTGGAQTQYF. DNA of the CDR3: TGTGCCAGCAGTCCGACGGGGGGGGCGCAGACCCAGTACTTC.

Concerning this clone: One junction end does not reproduce the germline sequence, and a read error may be involved. This sequence joins TRBV29-1 and TRBJ2-5; either TRBD1 or TRBD2 may supply D (5 bases each). The germline gives CDR1 SQVTM, CDR2 ANQGSEA. This CDR3 has 13 amino acids. The chain's CDR3 is CSHNSGTQEAQYF. Written as DNA, the CDR3 is TGCAGCCATAACTCGGGGACCCAAGAGGCCCAGTACTTC. The full variable domain, in which reference TRBV29-1 and TRBJ2-5 provide the parts outside the CDR3, is SAVISQKPSRDICQRGTSLTIQCQVDSQVTMMFWYRQQPGQSLTLIATANQGSEATYESGFVIDKFPISRPNLTFSTLTVSNMSPEDSSIYLCSHNSGTQEAQYFGPGTRLLVL.

The rearrangement joins TRBV6-1 to TRBJ1-1, with 10 bases matching TRBD1. After removal of 6 bases from V and 5 bases from J, the junction contained 3 bases not matched to a gene. Per germline, CDR1 MNHNS and CDR2 SASEGT. The CDR3 totals 13 residues. In DNA form, the CDR3 reads TGTGCCAGCAGCGACAGGGGGCGGACTGAAGCTTTCTTT. This translates into CASSDRGRTEAFF.

V usage is TRBV5-1 and J usage is TRBJ2-3; 7 nucleotides match TRBD1. Per germline, CDR1 SGHRS and CDR2 YFSETQ. V dropped 4 bases and J dropped 1; count of bases not matched to a gene: 6. The CDR3 extends over 15 amino acids. The CDR3 region has the DNA TGCGCCAGCAGCGAACTAGGACAGGGCACAGATACGCAGTATTTT. This translates into CASSELGQGTDTQYF. Filled out from reference TRBV5-1 and TRBJ2-3, the complete variable domain reads KAGVTQTPRYLIKTRGQQVTLSCSPISGHRSVSWYQQTPGQGLQFLFEYFSETQRNKGNFPGRFSGRQFSNSRSEMNVSTLELGDSALYLCASSELGQGTDTQYFGPGTRLTVL.

This clone was seen only a few times. The chain links TRBV28 to TRBJ1-2, with D perhaps matching TRBD1 (5 bases). V was pared by 4 bases and J by 4 bases, with 10 bases between. The length of the CDR3 is 13 residues. Germline assignment: CDR1 MDHEN and CDR2 SYDVKM. The CDR3 here is CASSSGYVYGYTF. CDR3 in DNA: TGTGCCAGCAGTTCAGGGTACGTCTATGGCTACACCTTC.

The rearrangement links TRBV11-1 to TRBJ2-7; 11 nucleotides match TRBD1. This CDR3 comprises 15 residues. Trimming took 5 bases from V and 3 from J; bases not matched to a gene: 6. The germline gives CDR1 SGHAT, CDR2 FQDESV (reference sequence). CDR3 protein: CASSRTGQGGYEQYF. The CDR3 DNA reads as TGTGCCAGCAGCCGGACGGGACAGGGGGGCTACGAGCAGTACTTC.

The chain couples TRBV5-1 to TRBJ1-4; no reliable D call. V lost 0 bases and J lost 10, with 7 bases in between. This CDR3 comprises 12 residues. The germline CDR1 and CDR2 sequences are SGHRS and YFSETQ. This CDR3 reads CASSLAPAKLFF. DNA for the CDR3: TGCGCCAGCAGCTTGGCGCCGGCAAAACTGTTTTTT.

The chain carries TRBV10-1 and TRBJ2-7; D perhaps matches TRBD1 (6 bases). Trimming left V 10 bases short and J 3 bases short, with 13 bases between. This CDR3 is 12 amino acids long. Per the germline V gene, CDR1 is WNHNN and CDR2 is SYGVQD (reference sequence). In nucleotides, the CDR3 is TGCGCCACCACAGGGAAACACTACGAGCAGTACTTC. This translates into CATTGKHYEQYF.

The chain carries TRBV4-2 and TRBJ1-3; 7 nucleotides line up with TRBD1. CDR1 is LGHNA, CDR2 YNFKEQ, per germline. CDR3 length equals 14 residues. The V gene end was trimmed by 4 bases and the J gene end by 4 bases; junction bases not matched to a gene: 4. CDR3 nucleotide sequence: TGTGCCAGCAGCCGGTCGGACAGGGGAAACACCATATATTTT. Protein: CASSRSDRGNTIYF.

This sequence joins TRBV7-9 and TRBJ1-5; TRBD1 agrees at 8 bases. V dropped 5 bases and J dropped 7; count of bases not matched to a gene: 7. This CDR3 contains 14 residues. In germline, CDR1 is SEHNR, CDR2 FQNEAQ (reference sequence). DNA for the CDR3: TGTGCCAGCAGCCGACAGGGGTCAAGGCAGCCCCAGCATTTT. The encoded protein is CASSRQGSRQPQHF. The complete variable domain, with remaining parts taken from reference TRBV7-9 and TRBJ1-5, reads DTGVSQNPRHKITKRGQNVTFRCDPISEHNRLYWYRQTLGQGPEFLTYFQNEAQLEKSRLLSDRFSAERPKGSFSTLEIQRTEQGDSAMYLCASSRQGSRQPQHFGDGTRLSIL.

The rearrangement uses TRBV7-2 and TRBJ1-4; D gene uncertain. Trimming took 1 base from V and 5 from J, leaving 11 bases between them. The CDR3 runs to 15 residues. The germline gives CDR1 SGHTA, CDR2 FQGNSA. The CDR3 is CASSLGSSYNEKLFF. CDR3 nucleotide sequence: TGTGCCAGCAGCTTAGGATCTTCCTACAATGAAAAACTGTTTTTT.

The J gene is TRBJ1-6, the V gene TRBV28; D uncertain. V lost 5 bases, J lost 2 bases, and 4 bases lay in between. Per germline, CDR1 MDHEN and CDR2 SYDVKM. The length of the CDR3 is 13 residues. The CDR3 DNA sequence: TGTGCCAGCAGTCTAACCTATAATTCACCCCTCCACTTT. Translating it yields CASSLTYNSPLHF.

This clone appeared once. The CDR3 sequence: CASSQTRDDGEKLFF. Here the CDR3 DNA reads TGCGCCAGCAGCCAAACACGGGATGATGGAGAAAAACTGTTTTTT. This sequence joins TRBV4-1 and TRBJ1-4; D is undetermined. CDR1 is MGHRA and CDR2 is YSYEKL in the germline V gene. Trimming removed 2 bases from V and 8 bases from J, with 15 bases in between. The CDR3 is 15 residues long.

The rearrangement joins TRBV19 to TRBJ1-5; D is possibly TRBD1 (5 bases). Germline values: CDR1 LNHDA, CDR2 SQIVND (reference sequence). The V end lost 7 bases, the J end lost 0 bases, and 16 bases lay between the germline ends. This CDR3 spans 16 amino acids. The CDR3 protein is CASTPTTAYSNQPQHF. The CDR3 DNA follows: TGTGCCAGTACCCCTACGACAGCATATAGCAATCAGCCCCAGCATTTT.

This clone has a single count. J is TRBJ1-5 and V is TRBV28; possibly TRBD1 for D (5 bases). Germline CDR1 is MDHEN and CDR2 is SYDVKM. This CDR3 is 12 amino acids long. Trimming left V 8 bases short and J 4 bases short, with 9 bases between. In DNA form, the CDR3 reads TGTGCCAGCCGGGACCTTAATCAGCCCCAGCATTTT. Translating it yields CASRDLNQPQHF.

This clone has only a few counts. The chain is built from TRBV10-2 and TRBJ1-2; the D is unclear. Germline lookup yields CDR1 WSHSY and CDR2 SAAADI. The CDR3 is made up of 16 amino acids. Trimming took 3 bases from V and 1 from J, leaving 15 bases between them. The CDR3, as DNA: TGCGCCAGCAGTGACTATAGTACTGCAGTTAACTATGGCTACACCTTC. Its translation is CASSDYSTAVNYGYTF.

The CDR3 DNA reads as TGTGCCAGTACCTTCGTGGGAGCAACTAATGAAAAACTGTTTTTT. Protein: CASTFVGATNEKLFF. This chain links TRBV19 with TRBJ1-4, with D unresolved. The germline V gene encodes CDR1 LNHDA and CDR2 SQIVND (reference sequence). This CDR3 spans 15 amino acids. The V gene lost 7 bases and the J gene lost 0 bases, with 12 bases spanning the gap.

CDR3 protein: CASSQERGPQHF. The DNA for the CDR3 is TGTGCCAGCAGCCAAGAGAGGGGGCCCCAGCATTTT. This chain uses TRBV4-2 with TRBJ1-5; weak D call: TRBD1 (5 bases). From germline, CDR1 is LGHNA and CDR2 YNFKEQ. The CDR3 loop spans 12 amino acids. V was shortened by 0 bases and J by 9 bases, with 6 bases between the two germline ends.